Below, 17 T cell receptor beta chains from the same sample are listed, as sequenced in a study. MiXCR was run by TCRdb on the RT-PCR reads, yielding one entry per CDR3 protein. Found here are about 680,000 distinct CDR3 sequences, 13% to 15% of them singletons; the top ten hold 3.6%. The sample was memory CD4+ T cells from blood. The receptors shown here come from a female donor in good health, serving as a healthy control.

This clonotype showed up just a few times. This chain joins TRBV10-3 and TRBJ1-1, with D perhaps TRBD1 (6 bases). Trimming stripped 2 bases from V and 0 bases from J, with 7 bases between. This CDR3 contains 14 residues. Germline loops: CDR1 ENHRY, CDR2 SYGVKD. The CDR3 loop reads CAISEQGMNTEAFF. In nucleotides, the CDR3 is TGTGCCATCAGTGAGCAGGGGATGAACACTGAAGCTTTCTTT.

This clonotype was recorded at least ten times. V is TRBV7-3 and J is TRBJ2-2, with no clear D. This CDR3 is 13 amino acids long. Germline V lookup: CDR1 SGHTA, CDR2 FQGTGA. Trimming took 3 bases from V and 6 from J, leaving 8 bases between them. The chain's CDR3 is CASSLMGSGELFF. CDR3 DNA sequence: TGTGCCAGCAGCTTGATGGGTTCCGGGGAGCTGTTTTTT.

The CDR3 coding sequence is TGTGCCAGCAGTGAAGTCACAGGGGGCCTACGTCAGCCCCAGCATTTT. Translation gives CASSEVTGGLRQPQHF. The chain combines TRBV6-1 with TRBJ1-5, with 9 bases lining up with TRBD1. J lost 6 bases, V lost 1 base, and 7 bases had no gene match. The CDR3 runs to 16 residues. Germline CDR1 MNHNS, CDR2 SASEGT.

This clonotype has at least ten counts. The chain carries TRBV20-1 and TRBJ2-1; TRBD2 might be the D (7 bases). V shed 4 bases and J shed 10 bases, with 17 bases lying between them. Germline-derived CDR1 and CDR2 are DFQATT and SNEGSKA (reference sequence). The CDR3 runs 13 residues. CDR3 DNA sequence: TGCAGTGCTATGAGCTTGGGAGGGGGAGAGCAGTTCTTC. Amino acids: CSAMSLGGGEQFF.

This clonotype was observed many times. The genes are TRBV20-1 and TRBJ1-5; D gene uncertain. The CDR3 runs 14 residues. CDR1 DFQATT and CDR2 SNEGSKA come from the germline V gene (reference sequence). Deletions cut 6 bases from V and 2 bases from J, with 14 bases between. CDR3 coding DNA: TGCAGTGCCTTTATGGGGTTTGGCAATCAGCCCCAGCATTTT. As protein: CSAFMGFGNQPQHF.

The chain employs TRBV12-3 or TRBV12-4 and TRBJ2-1; D is unclear. This CDR3 comprises 13 residues. The V end was cut by 6 bases, the J end by 10 bases, with 16 bases between. The DNA of the CDR3 is TGTGCCAGCAGCCCCGGGCCTCCTTGGGAGCAGTTCTTC. As protein: CASSPGPPWEQFF.

This clonotype showed up many times. The chain has TRBV20-1 and TRBJ2-7, with D uncertain. This CDR3 is built from 14 residues. Trimming took 0 bases from V and 0 from J, leaving 9 bases between them. Germline V gene lookup returns CDR1 DFQATT and CDR2 SNEGSKA (reference sequence). For the CDR3, the DNA is TGCAGTGCTAGAGATTGGACCGTCTCCTACGAGCAGTACTTC. Protein sequence: CSARDWTVSYEQYF.

The table lists this clonotype with many counts. The chain uses TRBV12-3 or TRBV12-4 and TRBJ2-5; 11 bases are shared with TRBD2. V lost 3 bases and J lost 5; bases outside the gene matches: 2. This CDR3 region has 14 residues. The CDR3 is CASSFSGGDETQYF. CDR3 in DNA: TGTGCCAGCAGTTTTAGCGGGGGGGACGAGACCCAGTACTTC.

This clonotype was recorded at least ten times. The chain carries TRBV7-3 and TRBJ2-2; 10 positions agree with TRBD1. The CDR3 is made up of 15 amino acids. J gave up 5 bases and V 3 bases, and 3 bases lay outside the gene matches. Germline values: CDR1 SGHTA, CDR2 FQGTGA. This CDR3 is CASSLGTGVTGELFF. The CDR3 DNA is TGTGCCAGCAGCTTGGGGACAGGGGTTACCGGGGAGCTGTTTTTT.

V gene TRBV12-3 or TRBV12-4 combines with J gene TRBJ1-3, with TRBD1 as a possible D gene (6 bases). The CDR3 consists of 15 residues. V lost 6 bases to trimming and J lost 1 base, with 13 bases between them. The CDR3 DNA is TGTGCCAGCAGCCCCACAGGACAGTCTGGAAACACCATATATTTT. It is translated as CASSPTGQSGNTIYF.

This clonotype has only a few counts. This chain joins TRBV7-9 and TRBJ1-2; D not resolved. Per the germline V gene, CDR1 is SEHNR and CDR2 is FQNEAQ (reference sequence). The CDR3 is 15 residues long. The V gene lost 5 bases and the J gene lost 2 bases, with 15 bases spanning the gap. CDR3: CASSPQESGNYGYTF. CDR3 sequence (DNA): TGTGCCAGCAGCCCTCAGGAGTCGGGAAACTATGGCTACACCTTC.

This clonotype has a count of ten or more. The rearrangement links TRBV7-2 to TRBJ1-1, with unresolved D. Germline CDR1 and CDR2: SGHTA and FQGNSA. Trimming removed 8 bases from V and 0 bases from J, with 10 bases in between. The CDR3 sequence is 13 residues long. The chain's CDR3 is CASLLGVNTEAFF. The CDR3 bases are TGTGCCAGCCTCCTGGGAGTGAACACTGAAGCTTTCTTT.

This clonotype was recorded once. The chain joins TRBV7-9 to TRBJ2-2; D tentatively reads TRBD1 or TRBD2 (5 bases each). Per germline, CDR1 SEHNR and CDR2 FQNEAQ (reference sequence). V gave up 2 bases and J gave up 6 bases, with 16 bases separating them. CDR3 length: 16 amino acids. CDR3 sequence: CASSLYMGVVAGELFF. The CDR3 DNA reads as TGTGCCAGCAGCTTATACATGGGGGTTGTAGCCGGGGAGCTGTTTTTT.

V usage is TRBV2 and J usage is TRBJ2-1; TRBD2 agrees at 10 bases. The CDR3 is 15 residues long. Per germline, CDR1 SNHLY and CDR2 FYNNEI. With 3 bases clipped from V and 6 bases from J, the junction kept 5 bases outside the gene matches. The CDR3 is CASSEVAGGFNEQFF. CDR3 bases: TGTGCCAGCAGTGAGGTAGCGGGAGGCTTCAATGAGCAGTTCTTC.

The chain recombines TRBV6-6 with TRBJ1-4; 7 bases fit TRBD1. Germline-derived CDR1 and CDR2 are MNHNY and SVGAGI (reference sequence). This CDR3 has 15 amino acids. With V trimmed by 1 base and J by 8 bases, 7 bases remained unmatched. The CDR3 nucleotides are TGTGCCAGCAGTTACTACGGGAGGGGGCGCGAAAAACTGTTTTTT. It specifies CASSYYGRGREKLFF.

This chain links TRBV7-9 with TRBJ1-1; 8 bases match TRBD1. This CDR3 has 14 residues. Germline V gene sequence: CDR1 SEHNR, CDR2 FQNEAQ (reference sequence). V dropped 10 bases and J dropped 0; count of bases not matched to a gene: 7. CDR3 bases: TGTGCCATCTCCAAGGGACAGGTGAACACTGAAGCTTTCTTT. It specifies CAISKGQVNTEAFF.

The sample holds a few counts of this clonotype. The chain uses TRBV7-2 and TRBJ2-1; D tentatively fits TRBD1 or TRBD2 (5 bases each). This CDR3 has 14 amino acids. Germline assignment: CDR1 SGHTA and CDR2 FQGNSA. V lost 2 bases to trimming and J lost 7 bases, with 12 bases between them. The CDR3 region is CASSLPRWGNEQFF. As DNA, the CDR3 is TGTGCCAGCAGCTTACCCAGGTGGGGGAATGAGCAGTTCTTC.